This T cell receptor (beta chain) was sequenced in a study of shared clonotypes between healthy human individuals. Study summary: For every donor, three CD4 naive, three CD4 memory, two CD8 naive and one CD8 memory plates were used.

This clone was seen only a few times. Data came from immunoSEQ multiplex PCR; TCRdb stores just in-frame clones and leaves some out. The repertoire includes approximately 1.1 million clones, around 82% of them detected once, and roughly 0.56% sits in the top ten. A split of CD4+ cells into CD45RA+ naive and CD45RA-negative memory subsets was performed. Trimming removed 1 base from V and 3 bases from J, with 7 bases in between. The CDR3 has 13 residues. Looked up from germline, CDR1 is LGHNA and CDR2 is YSLEER. This sequence was found in a young man in good health. Some clones in this sample may be carry-over from other donors' samples. The sample was memory CD4+ T cells from PBMCs. The subset: CD45RA-negative fraction. J is TRBJ2-7 and V is TRBV4-3, with TRBD2 as a possible D gene (5 bases). CDR3 DNA sequence: TGCGCCAGCAGCCAAGGAGGGTACTACGAGCAGTACTTC. Encoded protein: CASSQGGYYEQYF.